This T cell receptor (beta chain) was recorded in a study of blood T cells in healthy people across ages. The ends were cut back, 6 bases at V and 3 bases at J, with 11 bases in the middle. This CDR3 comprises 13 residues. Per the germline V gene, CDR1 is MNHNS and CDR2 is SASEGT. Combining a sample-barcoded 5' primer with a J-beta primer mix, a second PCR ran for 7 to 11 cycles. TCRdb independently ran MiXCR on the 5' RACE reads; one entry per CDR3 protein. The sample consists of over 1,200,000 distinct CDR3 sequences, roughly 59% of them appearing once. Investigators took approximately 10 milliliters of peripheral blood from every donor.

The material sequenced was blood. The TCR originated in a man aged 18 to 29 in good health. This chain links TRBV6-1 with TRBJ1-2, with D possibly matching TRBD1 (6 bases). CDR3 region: CASRRTGYYGYTF. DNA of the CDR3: TGTGCCAGCAGGAGAACAGGGTACTATGGCTACACCTTC.